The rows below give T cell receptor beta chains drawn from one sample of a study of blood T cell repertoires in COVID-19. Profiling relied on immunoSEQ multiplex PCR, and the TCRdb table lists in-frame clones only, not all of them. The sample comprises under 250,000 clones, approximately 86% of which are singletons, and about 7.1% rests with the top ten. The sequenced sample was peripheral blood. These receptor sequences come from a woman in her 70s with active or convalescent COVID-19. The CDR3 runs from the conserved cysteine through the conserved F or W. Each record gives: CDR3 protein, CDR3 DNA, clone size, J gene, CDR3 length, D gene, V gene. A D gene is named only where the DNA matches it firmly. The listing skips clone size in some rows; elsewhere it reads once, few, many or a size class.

CDR3aa: CASSFSRGESNEQFF
CDR3nt: TGTGCCAGCTCTTTTTCGCGGGGGGAAAGCAATGAGCAGTTCTTC
abundance: few
j_gene: TRBJ2-1
len: 15
d_gene: TRBD2
v_gene: TRBV11-2

CDR3aa: CASILSGTISSEAFF
CDR3nt: TGTGCCAGCATCCTCTCCGGGACAATCAGCAGTGAAGCTTTCTTT
abundance: -
j_gene: TRBJ1-1
len: 15
d_gene: -
v_gene: TRBV6-5

CDR3aa: CASSTGENYGYTF
CDR3nt: TGTGCCAGTAGCACAGGGGAGAACTATGGCTACACCTTC
abundance: many
j_gene: TRBJ1-2
len: 13
d_gene: TRBD1
v_gene: TRBV19

CDR3aa: CASTRQGSEAFF
CDR3nt: TGTGCCAGCACCCGACAGGGGAGTGAAGCTTTCTTT
abundance: -
j_gene: TRBJ1-1
len: 12
d_gene: TRBD1
v_gene: TRBV2

CDR3aa: CASSQEVRQGIRRGNTIYF
CDR3nt: TGCGCCAGCAGCCAAGAGGTCCGACAGGGGATAAGAAGAGGAAACACCATATATTTT
abundance: -
j_gene: TRBJ1-3
len: 19
d_gene: TRBD1
v_gene: TRBV4-1

CDR3aa: CASSQEVVGQAFYNSPLHF
CDR3nt: TGCGCCAGCAGCCAAGAGGTTGTAGGACAGGCCTTCTATAATTCACCCCTCCACTTT
abundance: -
j_gene: TRBJ1-6
len: 19
d_gene: TRBD1
v_gene: TRBV4-3

CDR3aa: CASSSIQATQQSQPQHF
CDR3nt: TGTGCCAGCAGCTCAATCCAAGCCACCCAACAGTCGCAGCCCCAGCATTTT
abundance: -
j_gene: TRBJ1-5
len: 17
d_gene: -
v_gene: TRBV7-8

CDR3aa: CASSVSGGLADTQYF
CDR3nt: TGTGCCAGCAGCGTGAGTGGAGGGTTGGCGGATACGCAGTATTTT
abundance: -
j_gene: TRBJ2-3
len: 15
d_gene: -
v_gene: TRBV9

CDR3aa: CASSYGHDPGPGPGANVLTF
CDR3nt: TGTGCCAGCAGTTACGGGCACGATCCAGGGCCGGGTCCCGGGGCCAACGTCCTGACTTTC
abundance: -
j_gene: TRBJ2-6
len: 20
d_gene: -
v_gene: TRBV6-2/TRBV6-3

CDR3aa: CASRRGGSFEENYNEQFF
CDR3nt: TGTGCCAGCAGGAGGGGGGGTAGCTTTGAGGAGAACTACAATGAGCAGTTCTTC
abundance: -
j_gene: TRBJ2-1
len: 18
d_gene: -
v_gene: TRBV2

CDR3aa: CASSLAGEHGYTF
CDR3nt: TGCGCCAGCAGCTTGGCCGGGGAGCATGGCTACACCTTC
abundance: -
j_gene: TRBJ1-2
len: 13
d_gene: -
v_gene: TRBV5-1

CDR3aa: CASSAEFSTGAYTF
CDR3nt: TGTGCCAGCAGTGCAGAGTTTTCGACAGGGGCATACACCTTC
abundance: -
j_gene: TRBJ1-2
len: 14
d_gene: TRBD1
v_gene: TRBV6-4

CDR3aa: CASSPPAYGYTF
CDR3nt: TGTGCCAGCTCACCACCGGCCTATGGCTACACCTTC
abundance: -
j_gene: TRBJ1-2
len: 12
d_gene: -
v_gene: TRBV18

CDR3aa: CASSQALRRGPGGYTF
CDR3nt: TGTGCCAGCAGCCAAGCTCTGCGGAGGGGGCCGGGAGGCTACACCTTC
abundance: -
j_gene: TRBJ1-2
len: 16
d_gene: TRBD1
v_gene: TRBV3-1/TRBV3-2

CDR3aa: CASSRTGEIVNTEAFF
CDR3nt: TGTGCCAGCAGTCGGACAGGGGAAATTGTGAACACTGAAGCTTTCTTT
abundance: once
j_gene: TRBJ1-1
len: 16
d_gene: TRBD1
v_gene: TRBV6-2/TRBV6-3

CDR3aa: CASSPGVGVDTQYF
CDR3nt: TGTGCCAGCAGCCCCGGTGTAGGGGTTGATACGCAGTATTTT
abundance: -
j_gene: TRBJ2-3
len: 14
d_gene: -
v_gene: TRBV7-9

CDR3aa: CASSTRTGKPHEQYF
CDR3nt: TGTGCCAGCAGTACCCGGACAGGGAAACCCCACGAGCAGTACTTC
abundance: once
j_gene: TRBJ2-7
len: 15
d_gene: TRBD1
v_gene: TRBV6-2/TRBV6-3

CDR3aa: CASSQEQFSGRAFPGYTF
CDR3nt: TGCGCCAGCAGCCAAGAACAATTTTCCGGCAGGGCTTTCCCTGGCTACACCTTC
abundance: -
j_gene: TRBJ1-2
len: 18
d_gene: -
v_gene: TRBV4-1

CDR3aa: CASSLVAAGDEQFF
CDR3nt: TGTGCCAGCAGCTTGGTGGCGGCGGGGGATGAGCAGTTCTTC
abundance: -
j_gene: TRBJ2-1
len: 14
d_gene: TRBD2
v_gene: TRBV5-4

CDR3aa: CASSADRGSNQPQHF
CDR3nt: TGCGCCAGCAGTGCAGACAGGGGCAGCAATCAGCCCCAGCATTTT
abundance: -
j_gene: TRBJ1-5
len: 15
d_gene: TRBD1
v_gene: TRBV10-2

CDR3aa: CASSRASGVSSYNEQFF
CDR3nt: TGCGCCAGCAGCAGAGCTAGCGGGGTTAGCTCCTACAATGAGCAGTTCTTC
abundance: -
j_gene: TRBJ2-1
len: 17
d_gene: TRBD2
v_gene: TRBV5-1

CDR3aa: CASSTGSPTEAFF
CDR3nt: TGTGCTAGTTCTACGGGTAGCCCCACTGAAGCTTTCTTT
abundance: -
j_gene: TRBJ1-1
len: 13
d_gene: -
v_gene: TRBV27

CDR3aa: CASSTMGGRTTEAFF
CDR3nt: TGTGCCAGCAGCACAATGGGAGGGAGGACGACTGAAGCTTTCTTT
abundance: -
j_gene: TRBJ1-1
len: 15
d_gene: -
v_gene: TRBV7-9

CDR3aa: CASSPPSHGGNEQFF
CDR3nt: TGTGCCAGCTCACCACCTAGTCACGGGGGCAATGAGCAGTTCTTC
abundance: -
j_gene: TRBJ2-1
len: 15
d_gene: -
v_gene: TRBV18

CDR3aa: CSVEEIRSGIFSGANVLTF
CDR3nt: TGCAGCGTTGAAGAGATTAGGTCAGGAATCTTCTCTGGGGCCAACGTCCTGACTTTC
abundance: -
j_gene: TRBJ2-6
len: 19
d_gene: -
v_gene: TRBV29-1

CDR3aa: CAIKTGEGGEAFF
CDR3nt: TGTGCCATCAAAACGGGCGAGGGGGGGGAAGCTTTCTTT
abundance: few
j_gene: TRBJ1-1
len: 13
d_gene: -
v_gene: TRBV10-3

CDR3aa: CASSFRTGTVGELFF
CDR3nt: TGCGCCAGCAGCTTTAGGACAGGGACGGTCGGGGAGCTGTTTTTT
abundance: -
j_gene: TRBJ2-2
len: 15
d_gene: TRBD1
v_gene: TRBV5-1

CDR3aa: CASSPGGTSYEQYF
CDR3nt: TGCGCCAGCAGCCCGGGGGGCACTTCCTACGAGCAGTACTTC
abundance: -
j_gene: TRBJ2-7
len: 14
d_gene: -
v_gene: TRBV10-1

CDR3aa: CASGVGGFEAFF
CDR3nt: TGCGCCAGCGGAGTGGGAGGCTTTGAAGCTTTCTTT
abundance: -
j_gene: TRBJ1-1
len: 12
d_gene: -
v_gene: TRBV5-1

CDR3aa: CASGQNKNIQYF
CDR3nt: TGTGCCAGCGGACAAAATAAAAACATTCAGTACTTC
abundance: -
j_gene: TRBJ2-4
len: 12
d_gene: -
v_gene: TRBV6-5

CDR3aa: CSAPGVATDTQYF
CDR3nt: TGCAGCGCCCCCGGGGTGGCCACAGATACGCAGTATTTT
abundance: -
j_gene: TRBJ2-3
len: 13
d_gene: -
v_gene: TRBV29-1

CDR3aa: CASSLQIATNEKLFF
CDR3nt: TGTGCCAGCAGCTTACAGATCGCAACTAATGAAAAACTGTTTTTT
abundance: -
j_gene: TRBJ1-4
len: 15
d_gene: -
v_gene: TRBV5-8

CDR3aa: CASSLSLGGLNTGELFF
CDR3nt: TGTGCCAGCAGCTTGTCGCTGGGGGGACTGAACACCGGGGAGCTGTTTTTT
abundance: -
j_gene: TRBJ2-2
len: 17
d_gene: -
v_gene: TRBV5-6

CDR3aa: CASSLGTSTYNEQFF
CDR3nt: TGTGCCAGCAGCCTCGGGACTAGTACCTACAATGAGCAGTTCTTC
abundance: -
j_gene: TRBJ2-1
len: 15
d_gene: TRBD2
v_gene: TRBV11-2

CDR3aa: CASSLRGSPLHF
CDR3nt: TGTGCCAGCAGCTTAAGGGGGTCACCCCTCCACTTT
abundance: -
j_gene: TRBJ1-6
len: 12
d_gene: -
v_gene: TRBV13

CDR3aa: CASSGFGLPSGETQYF
CDR3nt: TGTGCCAGTAGTGGGTTCGGACTGCCCTCCGGGGAGACCCAGTACTTC
abundance: -
j_gene: TRBJ2-5
len: 16
d_gene: -
v_gene: TRBV19

CDR3aa: CASSSPRTGGNYGYTF
CDR3nt: TGTGCCAGCAGCTCACCCCGGACAGGGGGCAACTATGGCTACACCTTC
abundance: -
j_gene: TRBJ1-2
len: 16
d_gene: TRBD1
v_gene: TRBV7-9

CDR3aa: CASRGTAEAFF
CDR3nt: TGTGCCAGCAGGGGGACAGCTGAAGCTTTCTTT
abundance: -
j_gene: TRBJ1-1
len: 11
d_gene: TRBD1
v_gene: TRBV6-5

CDR3aa: CASSDRGGTGRLSSFYEQYF
CDR3nt: TGTGCCAGCAGTGATAGAGGGGGGACAGGGCGACTGTCATCTTTCTACGAGCAGTACTTC
abundance: -
j_gene: TRBJ2-7
len: 20
d_gene: TRBD1
v_gene: TRBV6-1

CDR3aa: CASSRIRGTGELFF
CDR3nt: TGTGCCAGCAGCCGCATCCGGGGCACCGGGGAGCTGTTTTTT
abundance: few
j_gene: TRBJ2-2
len: 14
d_gene: -
v_gene: TRBV7-9

CDR3aa: CASSLGVGNQPQHF
CDR3nt: TGTGCCAGCAGCTTAGGTGTCGGCAATCAGCCCCAGCATTTT
abundance: -
j_gene: TRBJ1-5
len: 14
d_gene: -
v_gene: TRBV7-6

CDR3aa: CASSLGDSLGDTQYF
CDR3nt: TGTGCCAGCAGCTTAGGTGACAGTTTAGGAGATACGCAGTATTTT
abundance: -
j_gene: TRBJ2-3
len: 15
d_gene: -
v_gene: TRBV11-3

CDR3aa: CASSSVSGGTTDTQYF
CDR3nt: TGTGCCAGCAGCTCCGTTAGCGGGGGAACCACAGATACGCAGTATTTT
abundance: -
j_gene: TRBJ2-3
len: 16
d_gene: TRBD2
v_gene: TRBV5-8

CDR3aa: CASTPGPPTGELFF
CDR3nt: TGCGCCAGCACGCCTGGGCCCCCCACCGGGGAGCTGTTTTTT
abundance: -
j_gene: TRBJ2-2
len: 14
d_gene: -
v_gene: TRBV5-1